The rows below give T cell receptor beta chains drawn from one sample of a study of blood T cell repertoires in COVID-19. Profiled with immunoSEQ multiplex PCR; TCRdb holds only in-frame clones, not every one. The profile shows fewer than 250,000 clones, 80% to 90% of them singletons. The sequencing sample was made of peripheral blood. The source is a woman aged 70 to 79 with acute or convalescent COVID-19. The CDR3 runs from the conserved cysteine through the conserved F or W. Fields, in order: clone size, D gene, J gene, V gene, CDR3 protein, CDR3 DNA. D genes are given only for firm matches. Rows may omit the clone size; those that give it use once, few, many or a size class.

>.|.|TRBJ2-3|TRBV18
CASSPLTGRPGTDTQYF
TGTGCCAGCTCACCCCTGACAGGCCGACCTGGCACAGATACGCAGTATTTT
>.|TRBD1|TRBJ1-2|TRBV2
CASRDRSNYGYTF
TGTGCCAGCAGGGACAGGAGTAACTATGGCTACACCTTC
>.|.|TRBJ1-2|TRBV5-4
CASRRPGPEDGYTF
TGTGCCAGCAGAAGACCGGGTCCCGAGGATGGCTACACCTTC
>.|.|TRBJ1-2|TRBV5-1
CASSAYGENGYTF
TGCGCCAGCAGCGCCTACGGGGAGAATGGCTACACCTTC
>.|.|TRBJ1-2|TRBV6-5
CATTPGSYGYTF
TGTGCCACTACGCCTGGTTCGTATGGCTACACCTTC
>.|.|TRBJ1-1|TRBV7-2
CASSVRGELTAFF
TGTGCCAGCAGCGTACGCGGGGAGCTGACAGCTTTCTTT
>.|TRBD1|TRBJ2-7|TRBV5-1
CASRTFETGQYEQYF
TGCGCCAGCAGGACCTTTGAGACAGGGCAGTACGAGCAGTACTTC
>.|.|TRBJ2-1|TRBV19
CASSIDSGSRNEQFF
TGTGCCAGTAGTATCGATAGCGGTTCGCGAAATGAGCAGTTCTTC
>.|.|TRBJ2-3|TRBV19
CASNDRIVTDTQYF
TGTGCCAGTAACGACAGGATAGTCACAGATACGCAGTATTTT
>.|.|TRBJ1-5|TRBV4-2
CASSQEDTSYQPQHF
TGTGCCAGCAGCCAAGAAGACACGTCCTATCAGCCCCAGCATTTT
>.|.|TRBJ2-3|TRBV6-6
CASSPRGWSTDTQYF
TGTGCCAGCAGCCCACGGGGGTGGAGCACAGATACGCAGTATTTT
>.|.|TRBJ1-4|TRBV19
CASNAGTFYEKLFF
TGTGCCAGTAATGCCGGGACATTTTACGAAAAACTGTTTTTT
>.|.|TRBJ1-1|TRBV18
CASSPLPPNTEAFF
TGTGCCAGCTCACCTCTTCCCCCGAACACTGAAGCTTTCTTT
>.|TRBD1|TRBJ2-7|TRBV2
CASNRDRIYEQYF
TGTGCCAGTAACCGGGACAGGATCTACGAGCAGTACTTC
>.|.|TRBJ1-1|TRBV6-2/TRBV6-3
CASSYSAGWGTEAFF
TGTGCCAGCAGTTACTCGGCGGGCTGGGGCACTGAAGCTTTCTTT
>.|.|TRBJ1-5|TRBV15
CATSRVQGPQHF
TGTGCCACCAGCAGAGTGCAGGGGCCCCAGCATTTT
>.|.|TRBJ2-5|TRBV28
CASSLSGWETQYF
TGTGCCAGCAGTTTATCAGGGTGGGAGACCCAGTACTTC
>.|.|TRBJ2-7|TRBV25-1
CASSDLGGGEYEQYF
TGTGCCAGCAGTGATTTAGGTGGGGGCGAATACGAGCAGTACTTC
>.|.|TRBJ1-4|TRBV7-7
CASSPDSSNEKLFF
TGTGCCAGCAGTCCGGACAGTTCTAATGAAAAACTGTTTTTT
>once|TRBD1|TRBJ1-3|TRBV11-2
CASSLYEGTAGNTIYF
TGTGCCAGCAGCTTATATGAGGGGACAGCCGGAAACACCATATATTTT
>.|TRBD2|TRBJ2-1|TRBV5-4
CASSLGTSGRSNEQFF
TGTGCCAGCAGCTTAGGAACTAGCGGGAGGTCAAATGAGCAGTTCTTC
>once|.|TRBJ2-1|TRBV12-3/TRBV12-4
CASSLGAINEQFF
TGTGCCAGCAGTTTGGGGGCTATCAATGAGCAGTTCTTC
>.|.|TRBJ2-2|TRBV7-6
CASSLSGRVKTGELFF
TGTGCCAGCAGCTTATCCGGCAGGGTGAAAACCGGGGAGCTGTTTTTT
>.|.|TRBJ2-5|TRBV2
CASSALQVPLQETQYF
TGTGCCAGCAGCGCTCTACAAGTGCCACTACAAGAGACCCAGTACTTC
>.|TRBD2|TRBJ2-3|TRBV19
CASRLAGNTDTQYF
TGTGCCAGTAGGCTAGCGGGAAACACAGATACGCAGTATTTT
>.|TRBD1|TRBJ2-2|TRBV5-5
CASSLLGTGGNTGELFF
TGTGCCAGCAGCTTACTGGGGACAGGGGGTAACACCGGGGAGCTGTTTTTT
>.|.|TRBJ1-1|TRBV11-3
CASSLAQNTEAFF
TGTGCCAGCAGCTTAGCACAGAACACTGAAGCTTTCTTT